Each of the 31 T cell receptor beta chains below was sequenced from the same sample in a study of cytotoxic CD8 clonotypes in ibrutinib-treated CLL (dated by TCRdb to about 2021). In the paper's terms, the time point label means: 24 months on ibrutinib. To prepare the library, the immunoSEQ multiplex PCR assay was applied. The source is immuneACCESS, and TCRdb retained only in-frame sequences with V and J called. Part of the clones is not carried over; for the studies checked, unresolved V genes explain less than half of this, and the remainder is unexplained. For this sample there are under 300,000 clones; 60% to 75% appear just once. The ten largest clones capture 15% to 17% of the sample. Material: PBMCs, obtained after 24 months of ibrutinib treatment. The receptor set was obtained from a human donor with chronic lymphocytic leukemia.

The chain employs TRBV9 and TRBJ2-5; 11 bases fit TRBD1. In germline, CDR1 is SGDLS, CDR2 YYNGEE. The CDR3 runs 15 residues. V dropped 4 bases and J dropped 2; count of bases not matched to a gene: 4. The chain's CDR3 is CASSLGTGGQETQYF. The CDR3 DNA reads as TGTGCCAGCAGCCTAGGGACAGGGGGACAAGAGACCCAGTACTTC.

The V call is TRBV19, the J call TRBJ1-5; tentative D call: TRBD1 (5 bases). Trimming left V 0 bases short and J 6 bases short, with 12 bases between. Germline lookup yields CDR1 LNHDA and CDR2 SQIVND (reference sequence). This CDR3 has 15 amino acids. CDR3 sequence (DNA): TGTGCCAGTAGTATAGATAATGGACATCTTCAGCCCCAGCATTTT. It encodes CASSIDNGHLQPQHF.

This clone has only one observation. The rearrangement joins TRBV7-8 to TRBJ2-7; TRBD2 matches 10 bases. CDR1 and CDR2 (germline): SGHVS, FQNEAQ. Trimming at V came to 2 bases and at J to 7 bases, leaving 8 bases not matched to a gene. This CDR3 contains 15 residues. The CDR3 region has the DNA TGTGCCAGCAGCTTACGTTCTAGCGGGGGCCGGGAGCAGTACTTC. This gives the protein CASSLRSSGGREQYF. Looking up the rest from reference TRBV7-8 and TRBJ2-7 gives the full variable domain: GAGVSQSPRYKVAKRGQDVALRCDPISGHVSLFWYQQALGQGPEFLTYFQNEAQLDKSGLPSDRFFAERPEGSVSTLKIQRTQQEDSAVYLCASSLRSSGGREQYFGPGTRLTVT.

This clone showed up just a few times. The CDR3, as DNA: TGTGCCAGCTCACCCTCCGACTCGGGATTGGGCTATGGCTACACCTTC. Its protein product is CASSPSDSGLGYGYTF. The rearrangement uses TRBV18 and TRBJ1-2; D not resolved. Trimming shortened V by 3 bases and J by 4 bases, and 18 bases separated the two germline ends. Germline lookup yields CDR1 KGHSH and CDR2 LQKENI. The CDR3 sequence is 16 residues long.

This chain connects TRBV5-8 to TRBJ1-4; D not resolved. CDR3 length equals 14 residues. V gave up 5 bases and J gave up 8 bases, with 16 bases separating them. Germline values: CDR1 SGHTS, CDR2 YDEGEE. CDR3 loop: CASRARSGREKLFF. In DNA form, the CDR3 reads TGTGCCAGCAGGGCTCGATCCGGGAGAGAAAAACTGTTTTTT.

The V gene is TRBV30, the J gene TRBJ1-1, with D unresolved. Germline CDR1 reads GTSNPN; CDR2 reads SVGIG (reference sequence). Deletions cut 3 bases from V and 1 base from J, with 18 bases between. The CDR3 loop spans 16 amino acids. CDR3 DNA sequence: TGTGCCTGGAGGCCAATCCTTCTAGGACGGAACACTGAAGCTTTCTTT. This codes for CAWRPILLGRNTEAFF.

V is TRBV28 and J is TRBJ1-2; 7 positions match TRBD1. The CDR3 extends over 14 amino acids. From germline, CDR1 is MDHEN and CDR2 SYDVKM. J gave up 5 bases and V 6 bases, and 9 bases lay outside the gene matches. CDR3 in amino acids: CASRHQGGGYGYTF. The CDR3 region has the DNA TGTGCCAGCAGACACCAGGGGGGTGGGTATGGCTACACCTTC.

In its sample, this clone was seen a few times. CDR3 sequence: CASSTYPRETQYF. The CDR3 region has the DNA TGTGCCAGCAGCACTTACCCACGGGAGACCCAGTACTTC. The V gene is TRBV14, the J gene TRBJ2-5; D is uncertain. Germline loops: CDR1 SGHDN, CDR2 FVKESK. The CDR3 is 13 amino acids. Trimming left V 5 bases short and J 5 bases short, with 12 bases between.

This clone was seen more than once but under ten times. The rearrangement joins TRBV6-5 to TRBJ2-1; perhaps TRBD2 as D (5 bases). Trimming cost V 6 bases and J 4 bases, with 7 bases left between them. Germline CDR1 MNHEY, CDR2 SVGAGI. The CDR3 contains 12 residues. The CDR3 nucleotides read TGTGCCAGCAGCCGGACTTACAATGAGCAGTTCTTC. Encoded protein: CASSRTYNEQFF.

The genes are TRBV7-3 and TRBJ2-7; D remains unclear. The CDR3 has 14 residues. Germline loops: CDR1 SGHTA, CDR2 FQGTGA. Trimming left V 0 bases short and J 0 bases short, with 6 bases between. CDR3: CASSLTGNSYEQYF. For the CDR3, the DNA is TGTGCCAGCAGCTTAACGGGCAACTCCTACGAGCAGTACTTC.

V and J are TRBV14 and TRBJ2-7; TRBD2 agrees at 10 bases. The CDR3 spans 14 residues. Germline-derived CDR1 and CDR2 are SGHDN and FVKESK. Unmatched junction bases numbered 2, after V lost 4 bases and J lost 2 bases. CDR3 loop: CASSPSGRAYEQYF. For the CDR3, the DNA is TGTGCCAGCAGCCCCAGCGGGAGGGCCTACGAGCAGTACTTC.

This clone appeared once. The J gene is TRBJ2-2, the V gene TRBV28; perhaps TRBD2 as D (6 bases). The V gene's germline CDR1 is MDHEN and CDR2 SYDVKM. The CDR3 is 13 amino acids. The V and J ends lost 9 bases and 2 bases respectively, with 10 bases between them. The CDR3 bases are TGTGCCAGTAGCGGAGCCAACACCGGGGAGCTGTTTTTT. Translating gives CASSGANTGELFF.

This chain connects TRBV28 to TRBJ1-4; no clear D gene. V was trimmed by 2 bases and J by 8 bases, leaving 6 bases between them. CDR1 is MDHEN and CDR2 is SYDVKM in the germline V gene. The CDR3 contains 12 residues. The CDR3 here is CASSLEWEKLFF. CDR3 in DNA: TGTGCCAGCAGTTTAGAGTGGGAAAAACTGTTTTTT.

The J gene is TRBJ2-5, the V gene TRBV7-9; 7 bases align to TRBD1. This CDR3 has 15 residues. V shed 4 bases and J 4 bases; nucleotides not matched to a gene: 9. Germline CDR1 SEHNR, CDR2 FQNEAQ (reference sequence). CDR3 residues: CASSSNPGGTETQYF. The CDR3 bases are TGTGCCAGCAGCTCCAACCCAGGGGGTACAGAGACCCAGTACTTC.

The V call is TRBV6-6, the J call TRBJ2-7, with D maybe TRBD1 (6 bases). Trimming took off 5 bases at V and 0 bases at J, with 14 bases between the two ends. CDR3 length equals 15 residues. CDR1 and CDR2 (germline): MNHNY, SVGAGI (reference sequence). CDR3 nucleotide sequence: TGTGCCAGCAGTGGAACTGACAGGAACTCCTACGAGCAGTACTTC. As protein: CASSGTDRNSYEQYF.

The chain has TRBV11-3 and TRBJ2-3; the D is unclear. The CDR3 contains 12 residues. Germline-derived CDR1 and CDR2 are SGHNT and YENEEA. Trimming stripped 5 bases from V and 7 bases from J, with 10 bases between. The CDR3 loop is CASSLRGNTQYF. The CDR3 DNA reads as TGTGCCAGCAGCCTACGCGGTAATACGCAGTATTTT.

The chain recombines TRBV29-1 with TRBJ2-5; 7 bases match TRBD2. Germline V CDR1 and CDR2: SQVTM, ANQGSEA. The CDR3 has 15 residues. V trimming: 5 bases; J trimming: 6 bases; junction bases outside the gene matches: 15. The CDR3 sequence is CSVRTRTPGRKTQYF. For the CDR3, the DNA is TGCAGCGTTCGAACTAGGACTCCCGGGAGGAAGACCCAGTACTTC.

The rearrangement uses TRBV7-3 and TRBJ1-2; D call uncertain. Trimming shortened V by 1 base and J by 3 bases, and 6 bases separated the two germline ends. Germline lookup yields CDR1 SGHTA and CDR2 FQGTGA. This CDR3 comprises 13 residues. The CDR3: CASSLSRDYGYTF. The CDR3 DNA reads TGTGCCAGCAGCTTAAGCAGAGACTATGGCTACACCTTC. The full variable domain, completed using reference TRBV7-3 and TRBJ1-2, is GAGVSQTPSNKVTEKGKYVELRCDPISGHTALYWYRQSLGQGPEFLIYFQGTGAADDSGLPNDRFFAVRPEGSVSTLKIQRTERGDSAVYLCASSLSRDYGYTFGSGTRLTVV.

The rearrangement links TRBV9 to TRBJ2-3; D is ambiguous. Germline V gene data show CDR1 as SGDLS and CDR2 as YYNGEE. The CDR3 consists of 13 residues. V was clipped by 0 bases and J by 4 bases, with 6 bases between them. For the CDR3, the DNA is TGTGCCAGCAGCGTAGGTGGTGCAGATACGCAGTATTTT. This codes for CASSVGGADTQYF.

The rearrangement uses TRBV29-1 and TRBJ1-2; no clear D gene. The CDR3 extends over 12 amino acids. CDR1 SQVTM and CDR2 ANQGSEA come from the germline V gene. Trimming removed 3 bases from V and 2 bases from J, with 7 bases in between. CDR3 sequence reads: CSVEIGNYGYTF. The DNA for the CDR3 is TGCAGCGTTGAGATAGGAAACTATGGCTACACCTTC.

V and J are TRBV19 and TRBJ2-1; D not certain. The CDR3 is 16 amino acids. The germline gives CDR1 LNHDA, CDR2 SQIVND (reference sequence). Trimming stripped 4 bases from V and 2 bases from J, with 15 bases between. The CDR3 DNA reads TGTGCCAGTAGTAAACGACCCCTGGCTCCCTACAATGAGCAGTTCTTC. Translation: CASSKRPLAPYNEQFF.

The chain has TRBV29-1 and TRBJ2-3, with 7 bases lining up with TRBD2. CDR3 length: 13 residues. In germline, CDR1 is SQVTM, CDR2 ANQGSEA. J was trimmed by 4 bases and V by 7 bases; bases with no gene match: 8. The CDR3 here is CSAWGGDSDTQYF. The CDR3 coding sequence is TGCAGCGCCTGGGGGGGAGATTCAGATACGCAGTATTTT.

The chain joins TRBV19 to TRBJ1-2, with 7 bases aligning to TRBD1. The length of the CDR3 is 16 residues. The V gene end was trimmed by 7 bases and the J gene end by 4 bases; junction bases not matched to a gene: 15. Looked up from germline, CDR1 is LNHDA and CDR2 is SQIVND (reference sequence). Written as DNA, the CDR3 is TGTGCCAGTAATCCCTCGAGCGGCACAGGGGCCTATGGCTACACCTTC. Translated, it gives CASNPSSGTGAYGYTF.

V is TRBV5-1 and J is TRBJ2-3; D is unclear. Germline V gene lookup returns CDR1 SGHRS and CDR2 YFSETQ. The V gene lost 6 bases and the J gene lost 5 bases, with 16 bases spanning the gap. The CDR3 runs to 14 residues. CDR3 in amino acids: CASTRGAVGDTQYF. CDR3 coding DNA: TGCGCCAGCACCCGCGGTGCCGTTGGAGATACGCAGTATTTT.

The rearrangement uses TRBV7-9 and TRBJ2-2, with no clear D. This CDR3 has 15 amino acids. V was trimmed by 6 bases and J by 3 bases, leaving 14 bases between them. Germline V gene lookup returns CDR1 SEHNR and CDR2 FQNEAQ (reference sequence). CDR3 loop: CASRSGFSDTGELFF. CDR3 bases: TGTGCCAGCAGGTCAGGATTCTCGGACACCGGGGAGCTGTTTTTT.

The CDR3, as DNA: TGTGCCAGCAGCCCCGCGGGCGAGAACACCGGGGAGCTGTTTTTT. Translating it yields CASSPAGENTGELFF. This rearrangement joins TRBV7-3 to TRBJ2-2; TRBD2 is a possible D gene (5 bases). The CDR3 loop spans 15 amino acids. V was clipped by 5 bases and J by 1 base, with 11 bases between them. Germline CDR1 reads SGHTA; CDR2 reads FQGTGA.

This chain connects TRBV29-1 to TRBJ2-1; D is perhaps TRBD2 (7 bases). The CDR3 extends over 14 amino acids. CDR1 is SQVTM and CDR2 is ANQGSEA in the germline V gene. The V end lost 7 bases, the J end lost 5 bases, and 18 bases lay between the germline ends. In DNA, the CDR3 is TGCAGCGCTCGGGGGCTAGCGGCTAACAATGAGCAGTTCTTC. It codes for CSARGLAANNEQFF.

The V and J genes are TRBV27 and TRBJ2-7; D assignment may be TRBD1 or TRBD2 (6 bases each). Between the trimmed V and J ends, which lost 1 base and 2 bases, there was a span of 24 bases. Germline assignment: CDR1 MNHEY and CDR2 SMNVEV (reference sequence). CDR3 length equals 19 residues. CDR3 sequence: CASSLFRGWGIQGTYEQYF. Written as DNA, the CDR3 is TGTGCCAGCAGTTTATTCCGGGGGTGGGGCATACAGGGAACCTACGAGCAGTACTTC.

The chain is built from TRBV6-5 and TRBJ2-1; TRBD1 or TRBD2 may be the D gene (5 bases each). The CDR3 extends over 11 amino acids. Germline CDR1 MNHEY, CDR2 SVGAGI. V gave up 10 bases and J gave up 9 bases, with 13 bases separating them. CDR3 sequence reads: CAIVGAGEQFF. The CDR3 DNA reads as TGTGCCATCGTTGGGGCGGGTGAGCAGTTCTTC.

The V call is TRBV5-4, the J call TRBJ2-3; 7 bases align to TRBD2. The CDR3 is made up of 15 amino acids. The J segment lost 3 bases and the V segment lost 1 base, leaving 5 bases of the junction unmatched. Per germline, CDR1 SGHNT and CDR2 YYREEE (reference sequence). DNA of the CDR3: TGTGCCAGCAGCTTGTGGGGAGGGAGGACAGATACGCAGTATTTT. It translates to CASSLWGGRTDTQYF.

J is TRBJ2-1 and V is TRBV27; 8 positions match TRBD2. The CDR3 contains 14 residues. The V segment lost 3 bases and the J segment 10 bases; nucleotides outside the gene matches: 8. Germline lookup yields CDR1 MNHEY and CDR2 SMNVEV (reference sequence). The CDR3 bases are TGTGCCAGCAGTTTCCTTGCTAGCGGGCGCGAGCAGTTCTTC. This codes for CASSFLASGREQFF.